Listed here are 30 T cell receptor beta chains from one sample, sequenced in a study of response to subunit inactivated influenza vaccine. A single record per CDR3 protein comes from TCRdb applying MiXCR to the RT-PCR reads. The sample has hundreds of thousands of distinct CDR3 sequences, about a fifth seen once. The sample in question was PBMCs from blood, obtained approximately 5 days after vaccination. The receptor set was obtained from a man aged 50-59 years who received an inactivated influenza vaccine.

The rearrangement links TRBV12-3 or TRBV12-4 to TRBJ2-6, with D uncertain. This CDR3 comprises 16 residues. Trimming took off 3 bases at V and 1 base at J, with 10 bases between the two ends. CDR3 sequence (DNA): TGTGCCAGCAGTTTTTATTCCGGGTCTGGGGCCAACGTCCTGACTTTC. Translating gives CASSFYSGSGANVLTF.

The chain employs TRBV6-5 and TRBJ1-6, with TRBD1 matching 9 bases. Germline V lookup: CDR1 MNHEY, CDR2 SVGAGI. The V segment lost 4 bases and the J segment 8 bases; nucleotides outside the gene matches: 6. CDR3 length: 15 residues. The CDR3 DNA reads as TGTGCCAGCAGTTGGGACAGGGTGCCCCATTCACCCCTCCACTTT. This codes for CASSWDRVPHSPLHF.

This clonotype has only a few counts. The genes are TRBV7-2 and TRBJ1-6; D unclear. The CDR3 has 16 amino acids. V lost 5 bases to trimming and J lost 7 bases, with 18 bases between them. Germline loops: CDR1 SGHTA, CDR2 FQGNSA. CDR3 coding DNA: TGTGCCAGCAGCCGCGACAAAGAACGGTGGAATTCACCCCTCCACTTT. Translated, it gives CASSRDKERWNSPLHF.

This chain uses TRBV4-1 with TRBJ2-2; weak D call: TRBD1 (5 bases). Between the trimmed V and J ends, which lost 6 bases and 3 bases, there was a span of 11 bases. Germline values: CDR1 MGHRA, CDR2 YSYEKL. This CDR3 spans 14 amino acids. CDR3: CASRWGGDTGELFF. The CDR3 DNA reads as TGCGCCAGCAGATGGGGCGGAGACACCGGGGAGCTGTTTTTT.

The genes are TRBV6-1 and TRBJ1-6; a possible D gene is TRBD1 (5 bases). Trimming removed 5 bases at V and 4 bases at J, with 6 bases between. This CDR3 region has 13 residues. The germline gives CDR1 MNHNS, CDR2 SASEGT. The CDR3 reads CASSRQYNSPLHF. For the CDR3, the DNA is TGTGCCAGCAGTCGACAGTATAATTCACCCCTCCACTTT.

This clonotype showed up many times. J is TRBJ2-7 and V is TRBV20-1; no definite D call. Trimming removed 6 bases at V and 0 bases at J, with 12 bases between. Germline V CDR1 and CDR2: DFQATT, SNEGSKA (reference sequence). The CDR3 totals 13 residues. The CDR3 loop is CSAETRDSYEQYF. The CDR3 region has the DNA TGCAGTGCGGAGACAAGGGACTCCTACGAGCAGTACTTC.

The chain combines TRBV29-1 with TRBJ1-4; unclear D gene. The CDR3 has 12 residues. The germline gives CDR1 SQVTM, CDR2 ANQGSEA. V was clipped by 4 bases and J by 7 bases, with 10 bases between them. CDR3 residues: CSVAVPGEKLFF. DNA of the CDR3: TGCAGCGTTGCGGTGCCGGGTGAAAAACTGTTTTTT. The full variable domain, completed using reference TRBV29-1 and TRBJ1-4, is SAVISQKPSRDICQRGTSLTIQCQVDSQVTMMFWYRQQPGQSLTLIATANQGSEATYESGFVIDKFPISRPNLTFSTLTVSNMSPEDSSIYLCSVAVPGEKLFFGSGTQLSVL.

This clonotype was seen repeatedly, ten times or more. The rearrangement joins TRBV12-3 or TRBV12-4 to TRBJ2-1, with TRBD1 as a possible D gene (5 bases). The CDR3 totals 16 residues. The V end was cut by 3 bases, the J end by 6 bases, with 18 bases between. The CDR3 DNA reads TGTGCCAGCAGTTTTCCTTGGGGCCCGTCCGGCAATGAGCAGTTCTTC. Translated, it gives CASSFPWGPSGNEQFF.

The chain couples TRBV6-5 to TRBJ2-1; either TRBD1 or TRBD2 may fit D (5 bases each). V lost 0 bases and J lost 5, with 11 bases in between. From germline, CDR1 is MNHEY and CDR2 SVGAGI. This CDR3 contains 15 residues. The chain's CDR3 is CASSYSIGDHNEQFF. As DNA, the CDR3 is TGTGCCAGCAGTTACTCGATTGGGGACCACAATGAGCAGTTCTTC.

The sample holds a few counts of this clonotype. The chain carries TRBV5-1 and TRBJ2-7, with a possible D match to TRBD2 (5 bases). The length of the CDR3 is 15 residues. The germline V gene encodes CDR1 SGHRS and CDR2 YFSETQ. Deletions cut 1 base from V and 2 bases from J, with 13 bases between. CDR3 nucleotide sequence: TGCGCCAGCAGCTTGCGCTCCGGGATCGCCTACGAGCAGTACTTC. Residues: CASSLRSGIAYEQYF.

V gene TRBV15 combines with J gene TRBJ1-3; weak D call: TRBD1 (5 bases). The V and J ends lost 1 base and 3 bases respectively, with 13 bases between them. There are 16 residues in the CDR3. CDR1 is LNHNV, CDR2 YYDKDF, per germline (reference sequence). CDR3 sequence: CATSRAGGAGGNTIYF. The CDR3 region has the DNA TGTGCCACCAGCAGAGCCGGCGGGGCTGGTGGAAACACCATATATTTT.

This clonotype was found a few times. This chain links TRBV25-1 with TRBJ2-5; maybe TRBD2 (6 bases). V dropped 6 bases and J dropped 3 bases, with 23 bases sitting between them. This CDR3 is 17 amino acids long. The germline CDR1 and CDR2 sequences are MGHDK and SYGVNS. CDR3: CASSGGTSVRGKETQYF. In DNA, the CDR3 is TGTGCCAGCAGCGGTGGGACCTCCGTGCGGGGAAAAGAGACCCAGTACTTC.

This clonotype was recorded a few times. The genes are TRBV2 and TRBJ2-7; 7 bases agree with TRBD1. Looked up from germline, CDR1 is SNHLY and CDR2 is FYNNEI. The CDR3 covers 15 residues. V was pared by 4 bases and J by 1 base, with 7 bases of the junction left unmatched. CDR3 nucleotide sequence: TGTGCCAGCAGTGGTAAAGGGGGCTGGTCCTACGAGCAGTACTTC. It encodes CASSGKGGWSYEQYF.

V and J are TRBV6-1 and TRBJ2-1; D is undetermined. The CDR3 is 13 amino acids. The ends were cut back, 1 base at V and 9 bases at J, with 10 bases in the middle. CDR1 is MNHNS, CDR2 SASEGT, per germline. The CDR3 sequence: CASSEVAFGEQFF. For the CDR3, the DNA is TGTGCCAGCAGTGAAGTTGCCTTCGGTGAGCAGTTCTTC.

This clonotype was observed a handful of times. The chain joins TRBV10-2 to TRBJ2-7, with 10 bases fitting TRBD2. With 8 bases clipped from V and 0 bases from J, the junction kept 13 bases outside the gene matches. The CDR3 has 17 amino acids. CDR1 is WSHSY, CDR2 SAAADI, per germline. CDR3 sequence (DNA): TGCGCCAGCCACCCCGGGACTAGCGCCCATAGCTCCTACGAGCAGTACTTC. This encodes CASHPGTSAHSSYEQYF.

The chain carries TRBV6-2 or TRBV6-3 and TRBJ2-1; D is undetermined. V lost 6 bases and J lost 8, with 11 bases in between. Per germline, CDR1 MNHEY and CDR2 SVGEGT. This CDR3 comprises 12 residues. CDR3: CASRSEVHEQFF. CDR3 coding DNA: TGTGCCAGCAGAAGTGAGGTGCATGAGCAGTTCTTC.

On this clonotype: A much larger clone differs from this one at a single base, so this may be a read error. The CDR3 reads CASSLGGLAVYNEQFF. In nucleotides, the CDR3 is TGTGCCAGCAGCTTAGGGGGACTAGCGGTCTACAATGAGCAGTTCTTC. This chain uses TRBV11-2 with TRBJ2-1; 11 nucleotides align to TRBD2. Germline loops: CDR1 SGHAT, CDR2 FQNNGV. This CDR3 comprises 16 residues. Trimming cost V 1 base and J 3 bases; bases outside gene matches: 2.

This clonotype was detected many times. The CDR3 sequence: CASNRGSYNEQFF. As DNA, the CDR3 is TGTGCCAGCAACAGGGGTTCCTACAATGAGCAGTTCTTC. The V call is TRBV6-6, the J call TRBJ2-1, with 7 bases identical to TRBD1. V dropped 7 bases and J dropped 1; count of bases not matched to a gene: 1. Looked up from germline, CDR1 is MNHNY and CDR2 is SVGAGI (reference sequence). The CDR3 is 13 residues long.

In this sample, this clonotype turned up many times. CDR3 sequence reads: CASRPGLQETQYF. In DNA form, the CDR3 reads TGTGCCAGCAGGCCCGGACTACAAGAGACCCAGTACTTC. The rearrangement uses TRBV28 and TRBJ2-5, with D possibly being TRBD2 (6 bases). The CDR3 has 13 residues. The germline gives CDR1 MDHEN, CDR2 SYDVKM. The V and J ends lost 6 bases and 2 bases respectively, with 10 bases between them.

The J gene is TRBJ2-7, the V gene TRBV24-1; D remains unclear. Trimming pared 4 bases from V and 6 bases from J, leaving 12 bases between. From germline, CDR1 is KGHDR and CDR2 SFDVKD. The CDR3 spans 13 residues. CDR3 in amino acids: CATSDPMGSEQYF. CDR3 coding DNA: TGTGCCACCAGTGACCCGATGGGTTCCGAGCAGTACTTC.

The rearrangement links TRBV18 to TRBJ1-1; 7 nucleotides align to TRBD1. The CDR3 length is 13 residues. After removal of 3 bases from V and 7 bases from J, the junction contained 5 bases not matched to a gene. From germline, CDR1 is KGHSH and CDR2 LQKENI. The DNA for the CDR3 is TGTGCCAGCTCACCTTCGGGACAGCGTGAAGCTTTCTTT. Its translation is CASSPSGQREAFF.

This clonotype was observed many times. The chain joins TRBV15 to TRBJ2-2; TRBD1 is a possible D gene (5 bases). V gave up 1 base and J gave up 3 bases, with 9 bases separating them. CDR3 size: 15 residues. Germline CDR1 is LNHNV and CDR2 is YYDKDF (reference sequence). CDR3 in amino acids: CATSRGSRDTGELFF. The CDR3 bases are TGTGCCACCAGCAGAGGGAGCAGGGACACCGGGGAGCTGTTTTTT.

This clonotype showed up just a few times. CDR3 bases: TGCGCCAGCAGCGCGGGACTAGCGGGACTGATGGGAGAGACCCAGTACTTC. Its translation: CASSAGLAGLMGETQYF. The genes are TRBV5-1 and TRBJ2-5; 13 bases agree with TRBD2. The CDR3 length is 17 residues. With 4 bases clipped from V and 4 bases from J, the junction kept 10 bases outside the gene matches. Germline CDR1 SGHRS, CDR2 YFSETQ.

This clonotype occurred many times. This sequence joins TRBV12-3 or TRBV12-4 and TRBJ2-5; D not certain. V was clipped by 1 base and J by 8 bases, with 8 bases between them. The CDR3 extends over 12 amino acids. The CDR3: CASSLGTVTQYF. For the CDR3, the DNA is TGTGCCAGCAGTTTAGGGACGGTAACCCAGTACTTC.

This clonotype came up a few times. The rearrangement links TRBV18 to TRBJ2-6; D gene uncertain. The CDR3 consists of 15 residues. Per the germline V gene, CDR1 is KGHSH and CDR2 is LQKENI. With 3 bases removed from V and 0 bases from J, the gap between germline ends came to 6 bases. CDR3 in amino acids: CASSPSVSGANVLTF. In nucleotides, the CDR3 is TGTGCCAGCTCACCCTCAGTCTCTGGGGCCAACGTCCTGACTTTC.

The chain links TRBV6-5 to TRBJ2-2; TRBD1 aligns across 10 bases. Germline values: CDR1 MNHEY, CDR2 SVGAGI. V lost 0 bases and J lost 7; bases outside the gene matches: 5. The length of the CDR3 is 16 residues. The CDR3 sequence: CASSYSRTGGFGELFF. CDR3 DNA: TGTGCCAGCAGTTACTCCCGGACAGGGGGTTTCGGGGAGCTGTTTTTT.

The J gene is TRBJ2-7, the V gene TRBV25-1; 8 bases map to TRBD1. This CDR3 contains 15 residues. The germline CDR1 and CDR2 sequences are MGHDK and SYGVNS. J gave up 5 bases and V 5 bases, and 11 bases lay outside the gene matches. The CDR3 DNA reads TGTGCCAGCAGTCCCCGGGACAGGCCTTTCCACGAGCAGTACTTC. Translation gives CASSPRDRPFHEQYF.

The rearrangement links TRBV5-1 to TRBJ2-7; TRBD1 might be the D (5 bases). This CDR3 has 16 residues. V was clipped by 0 bases and J by 3 bases, with 16 bases between them. Germline CDR1 reads SGHRS; CDR2 reads YFSETQ. The CDR3 DNA follows: TGCGCCAGCAGCTTGGGTTGGGTAGGGGCAGACTACGAGCAGTACTTC. This encodes CASSLGWVGADYEQYF.

There are a few counts of this clonotype. This chain connects TRBV24-1 to TRBJ2-1, with D possibly TRBD2 on 5 matching bases. V lost 7 bases and J lost 8, with 11 bases in between. The CDR3 extends over 12 amino acids. Germline V CDR1 and CDR2: KGHDR, SFDVKD. CDR3 amino acids: CATRDFFDEQFF. The CDR3 coding sequence is TGTGCCACCAGGGACTTTTTCGATGAGCAGTTCTTC.

The chain links TRBV5-6 to TRBJ2-1; a possible D gene is TRBD2 (6 bases). The CDR3 length is 16 residues. V shed 7 bases and J shed 2 bases, with 19 bases lying between them. The V gene's germline CDR1 is SGHDT and CDR2 YYEEEE. The CDR3 region has the DNA TGTGCCAGCCAACAGGAGGGGTTCCCAACCTACAATGAGCAGTTCTTC. This encodes CASQQEGFPTYNEQFF.